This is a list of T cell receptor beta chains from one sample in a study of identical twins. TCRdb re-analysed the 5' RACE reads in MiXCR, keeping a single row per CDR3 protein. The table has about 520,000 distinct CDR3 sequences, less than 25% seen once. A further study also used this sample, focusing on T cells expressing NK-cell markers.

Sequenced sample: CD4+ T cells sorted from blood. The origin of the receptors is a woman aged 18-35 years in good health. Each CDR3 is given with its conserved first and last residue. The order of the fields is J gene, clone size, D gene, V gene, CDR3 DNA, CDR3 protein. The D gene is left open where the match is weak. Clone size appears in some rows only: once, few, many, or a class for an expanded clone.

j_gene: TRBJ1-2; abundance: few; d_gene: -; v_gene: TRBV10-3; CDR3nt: TGTGCCATCAGTGACAGGGACCGTGGCGGCTACACCTTC; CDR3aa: CAISDRDRGGYTF
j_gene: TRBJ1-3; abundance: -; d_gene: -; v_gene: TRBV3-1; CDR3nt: TGTGCCAGCAGCCAAGGTCGTCGCCTGGGGACTGGAAACACCATATATTTT; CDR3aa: CASSQGRRLGTGNTIYF
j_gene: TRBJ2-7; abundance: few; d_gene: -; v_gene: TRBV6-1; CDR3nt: TGTGCCAGCAGTCAGGGACGAAGCTCCTACGAGCAGTACTTC; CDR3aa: CASSQGRSSYEQYF
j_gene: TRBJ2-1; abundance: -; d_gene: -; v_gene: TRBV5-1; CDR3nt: TGCGCCAGCAGCTTGAACGCCGGAGACTCCTACAATGAGCAGTTCTTC; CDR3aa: CASSLNAGDSYNEQFF
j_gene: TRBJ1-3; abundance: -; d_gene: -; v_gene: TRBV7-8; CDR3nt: TGTGCCAGCAGCCGCAGGCTCCTCTCTGGAAACACCATATATTTT; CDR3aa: CASSRRLLSGNTIYF
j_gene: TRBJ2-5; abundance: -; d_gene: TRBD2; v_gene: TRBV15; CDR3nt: TGTGCCACCAGCTACCGACTAGCGGGGGGGCAAGAGACCCAGTACTTC; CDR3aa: CATSYRLAGGQETQYF
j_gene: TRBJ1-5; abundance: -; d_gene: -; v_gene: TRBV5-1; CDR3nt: TGCGCCAGCAGCTTGGGGCAAGAACAGCCCCAGCATTTT; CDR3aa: CASSLGQEQPQHF
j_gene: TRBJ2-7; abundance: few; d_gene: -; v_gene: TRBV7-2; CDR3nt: TGTGCCAGCAGCTTAGGACCCATCCGCGAGCAGTACTTC; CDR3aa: CASSLGPIREQYF
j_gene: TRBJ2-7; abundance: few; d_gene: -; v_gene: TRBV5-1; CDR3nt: TGCGCCAGCAGCTTGGGGCTGGGACCGAAGAGAACCTACGAGCAGTACTTC; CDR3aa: CASSLGLGPKRTYEQYF
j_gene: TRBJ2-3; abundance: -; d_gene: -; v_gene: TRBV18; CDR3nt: TGTGCCAGCTCACCGATTGGGACTGGAACCACAGATACGCAGTATTTT; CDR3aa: CASSPIGTGTTDTQYF
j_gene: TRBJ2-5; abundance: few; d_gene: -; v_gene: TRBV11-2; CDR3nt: TGTGCCAGCAGTTTTAGTCACGGGACCCAGTACTTC; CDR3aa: CASSFSHGTQYF
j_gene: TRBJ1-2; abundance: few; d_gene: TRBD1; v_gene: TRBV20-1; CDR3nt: TGCAGTGGAAGGGGGGCAGGGGGTGGCTACACCTTC; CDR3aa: CSGRGAGGGYTF
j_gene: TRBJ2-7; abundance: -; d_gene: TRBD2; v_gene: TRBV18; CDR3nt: TGTGCCAGCTCACCACCGAGCTCTAGCGGTCCCTACGAGCAGTACTTC; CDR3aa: CASSPPSSSGPYEQYF
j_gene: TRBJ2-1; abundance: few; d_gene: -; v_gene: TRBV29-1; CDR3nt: TGCAGCGTTGAAGAACGTGGTCAGGGAGAACGGTTCTTC; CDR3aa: CSVEERGQGERFF
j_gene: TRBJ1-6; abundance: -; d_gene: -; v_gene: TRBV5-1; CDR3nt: TGCGCCAGCAGCTTGCCTGGTCCAGCAAGGACTAATTCACCCCTCCACTTT; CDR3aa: CASSLPGPARTNSPLHF
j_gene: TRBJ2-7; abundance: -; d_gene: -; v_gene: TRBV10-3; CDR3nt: TGTGCCACGTGGGGGAGAGGGGACGGCGACGAGCAGTACTTC; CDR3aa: CATWGRGDGDEQYF
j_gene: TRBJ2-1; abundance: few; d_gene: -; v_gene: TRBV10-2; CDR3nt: TGCGCCAGCAGGGAGACCGGGAGCATGGGGCAGTTCTTC; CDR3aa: CASRETGSMGQFF
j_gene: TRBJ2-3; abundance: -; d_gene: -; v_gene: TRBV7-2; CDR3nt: TGTGCCAGCAGCTCCCTGACAAGCTGGACGCAGTATTTT; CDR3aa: CASSSLTSWTQYF
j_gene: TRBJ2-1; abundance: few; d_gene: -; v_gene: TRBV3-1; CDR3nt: TGTGCCAGCAGCCATGGTGATAAGCAGTTCTTC; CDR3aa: CASSHGDKQFF
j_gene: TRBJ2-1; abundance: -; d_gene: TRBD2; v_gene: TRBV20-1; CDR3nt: TGCAGTGCTAGAAGCCTAGCGGGAGTGAATGAGCAGTTCTTC; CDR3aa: CSARSLAGVNEQFF
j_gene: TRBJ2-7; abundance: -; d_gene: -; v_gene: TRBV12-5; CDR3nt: TGTGCTAGTGGTTTGCCGCGGGGGCTGTCCTACGAGCAGTACTTC; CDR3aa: CASGLPRGLSYEQYF
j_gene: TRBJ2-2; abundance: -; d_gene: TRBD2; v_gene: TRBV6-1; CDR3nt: TGTGCCACCAAGACTAGCGGGAGCCTCCCCAGTGGGGAGCTGTTTTTT; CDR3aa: CATKTSGSLPSGELFF
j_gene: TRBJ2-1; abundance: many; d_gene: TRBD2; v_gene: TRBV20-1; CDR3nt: TGCAGTGCTAGAGATTTCAGCGGGGCCAATGAGCAGTTCTTC; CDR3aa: CSARDFSGANEQFF
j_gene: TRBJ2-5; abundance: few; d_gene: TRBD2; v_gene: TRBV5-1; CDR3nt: TGCGCCAGCAGCTTGAAAGCGGGAGTGGAGACCCAGTACTTC; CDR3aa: CASSLKAGVETQYF
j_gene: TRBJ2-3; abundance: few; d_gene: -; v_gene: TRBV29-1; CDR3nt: TGCAGCGTTGAACCCGGGTTCACAGATACGCAGTATTTT; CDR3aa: CSVEPGFTDTQYF
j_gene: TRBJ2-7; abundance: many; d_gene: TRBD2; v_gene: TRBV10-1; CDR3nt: TGCGCCAGCAGTGACACCGGGACTAGCTACGAGCAGTACTTC; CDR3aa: CASSDTGTSYEQYF
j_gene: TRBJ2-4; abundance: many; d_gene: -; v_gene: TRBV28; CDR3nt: TGTGCCAGCAGTTTGGTCGGCATTCAGTACTTC; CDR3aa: CASSLVGIQYF
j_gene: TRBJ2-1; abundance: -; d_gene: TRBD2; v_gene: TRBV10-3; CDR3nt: TGTGCCATCAGTGAGTCGAAAGCGGGGGGGCATATAGATGAGCAGTTCTTC; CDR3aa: CAISESKAGGHIDEQFF
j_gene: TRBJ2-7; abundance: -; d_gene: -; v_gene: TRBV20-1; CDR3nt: TGCAGTGCTAGAGGTCTCTTAAGCTCCTACGAGCAGTACTTC; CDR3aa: CSARGLLSSYEQYF
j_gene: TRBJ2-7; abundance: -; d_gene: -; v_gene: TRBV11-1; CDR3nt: TGTGCCAGCAGCTTAGCTACCATCACCTACGAGCAGTACTTC; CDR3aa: CASSLATITYEQYF
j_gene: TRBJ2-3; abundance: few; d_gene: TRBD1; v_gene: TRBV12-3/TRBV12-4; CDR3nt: TGTGCCAGCAGTCTAGAACAGGGGTTGGGGAGCACAGATACGCAGTATTTT; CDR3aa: CASSLEQGLGSTDTQYF
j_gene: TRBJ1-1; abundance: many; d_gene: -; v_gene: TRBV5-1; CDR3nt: TGCGCCAGCAGCTTGGAACAGGGCACTGAAGCTTTCTTT; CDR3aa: CASSLEQGTEAFF